This TCR beta chain was recorded in a study of read filtering for tumor transcriptome and immune sequencing. V gave up 1 base and J gave up 2 bases; unmatched junction bases: 1. This CDR3 is built from 15 residues. Germline V lookup: CDR1 SGHRS, CDR2 YFSETQ. Molecular barcoded adaptors covering alpha/delta and beta/gamma chains were used on about 390 ng RNA. TCRdb recomputed calls from the reads with MiXCR, one row per CDR3 protein. The sample yields some 39,000 distinct CDR3 sequences, around 13% seen once. Every patient had bone marrow sampled while the disease was active. This clonotype was recorded many times.

The V gene is TRBV5-1, the J gene TRBJ1-5, with 9 positions matching TRBD1. This receptor was obtained from a donor at least 40 years old with multiple myeloma. The sequencing sample was made of a population of CD138-negative cells sorted from bone marrow. This CDR3 is CASSLRTGGNQPQHF. The CDR3 DNA reads as TGCGCCAGCAGCTTGAGGACAGGGGGCAATCAGCCCCAGCATTTT.